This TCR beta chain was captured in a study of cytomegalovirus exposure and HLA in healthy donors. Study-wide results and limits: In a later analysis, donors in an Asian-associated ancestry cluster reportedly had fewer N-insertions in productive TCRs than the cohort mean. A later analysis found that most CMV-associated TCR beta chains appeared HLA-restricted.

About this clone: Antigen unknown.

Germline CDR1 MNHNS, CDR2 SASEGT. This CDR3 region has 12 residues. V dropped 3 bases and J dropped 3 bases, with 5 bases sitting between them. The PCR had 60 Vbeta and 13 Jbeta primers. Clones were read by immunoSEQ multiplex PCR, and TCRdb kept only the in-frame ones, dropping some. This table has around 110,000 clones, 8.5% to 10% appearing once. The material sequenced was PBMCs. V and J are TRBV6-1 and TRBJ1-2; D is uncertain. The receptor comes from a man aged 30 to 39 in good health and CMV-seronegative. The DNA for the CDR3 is TGTGCCAGCAGTGACCACTACTATGGCTACACCTTC. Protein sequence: CASSDHYYGYTF.